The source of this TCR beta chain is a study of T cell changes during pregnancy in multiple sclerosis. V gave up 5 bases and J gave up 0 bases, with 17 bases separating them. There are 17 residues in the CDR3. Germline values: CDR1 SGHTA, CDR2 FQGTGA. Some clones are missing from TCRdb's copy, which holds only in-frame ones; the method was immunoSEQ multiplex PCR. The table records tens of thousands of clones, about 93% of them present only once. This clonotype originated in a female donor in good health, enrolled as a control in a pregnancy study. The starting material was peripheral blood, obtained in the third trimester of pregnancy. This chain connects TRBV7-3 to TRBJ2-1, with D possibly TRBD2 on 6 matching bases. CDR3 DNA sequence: TGTGCCAGCAGCGGGACTTTTTCCGTTAGCTCCTACAATGAGCAGTTCTTC. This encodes CASSGTFSVSSYNEQFF.